This T cell receptor (beta chain) was captured by sequencing in a study of blood T cell repertoires in COVID-19. Study overall: Material from acute and convalescent COVID-19 was sourced from the United States, Italy and Spain. Sources were T cells, B-cell-depleted T cells, or PBMCs; the material itself was cDNA or gDNA.

In the authors' methods: Estimates of nucleated cell counts were drawn from the amplification of reference gene primers. The method was immunoSEQ multiplex PCR; TCRdb's version includes in-frame clones alone and lacks a portion of them. V, J and clone size are taken as reported in that table, and D and trimming were inferred from the DNA itself. The repertoire has about 160,000 clones, around three quarters of them found once; the top ten carry 8% to 9.5%. The sequenced sample was peripheral blood. The receptor's source is a man aged 60-69 years with acute or convalescent COVID-19.

DNA of the CDR3: TGTGCCAGCAGCTTGCGACAGGGGAGCAATGAGCAGTTCTTC. This translates into CASSLRQGSNEQFF. This chain joins TRBV7-3 and TRBJ2-1; 8 bases match TRBD1. V was pared by 3 bases and J by 6 bases, with 4 bases of the junction left unmatched. The CDR3 sequence is 14 residues long. Germline CDR1 SGHTA, CDR2 FQGTGA.